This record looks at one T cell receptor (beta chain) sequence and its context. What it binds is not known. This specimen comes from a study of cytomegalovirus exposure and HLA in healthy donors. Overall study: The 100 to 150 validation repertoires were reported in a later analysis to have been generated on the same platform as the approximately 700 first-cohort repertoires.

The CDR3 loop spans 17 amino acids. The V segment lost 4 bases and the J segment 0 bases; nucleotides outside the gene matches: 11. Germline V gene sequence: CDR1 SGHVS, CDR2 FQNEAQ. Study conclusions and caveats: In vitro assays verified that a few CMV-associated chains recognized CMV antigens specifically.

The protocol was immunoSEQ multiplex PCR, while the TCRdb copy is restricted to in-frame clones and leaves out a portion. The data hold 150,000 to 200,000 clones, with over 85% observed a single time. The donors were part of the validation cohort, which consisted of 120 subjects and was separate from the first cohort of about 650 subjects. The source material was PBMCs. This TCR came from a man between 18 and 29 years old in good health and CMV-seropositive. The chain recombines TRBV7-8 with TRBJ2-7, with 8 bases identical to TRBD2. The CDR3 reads CASSSRRLAPSSYEQYF. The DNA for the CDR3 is TGTGCCAGCAGCTCCCGCCGACTAGCGCCAAGCTCCTACGAGCAGTACTTC.